These 28 T cell receptor beta chains originate from one sample sequenced in a study of T cell responses to AZD1222 COVID-19 vaccine. Sequencing was performed with immunoSEQ multiplex PCR; in TCRdb, only in-frame clones are kept and a portion is missing. The sample lists 200,000 or so clones, 90% to 95% occurring once. This sample comprised peripheral blood, obtained 28 days after the second AZD1222 dose. The source is an adult who received the AZD1222 COVID-19 vaccine.

The V call is TRBV4-3, the J call TRBJ2-1; 8 bases agree with TRBD1. This CDR3 contains 17 residues. Germline V gene lookup returns CDR1 LGHNA and CDR2 YSLEER. Losses at the gene ends were 0 bases for V and 2 bases for J; bases not matched to a gene: 6. The CDR3 loop reads CASSQEYRGYTYNEQFF. CDR3 nucleotide sequence: TGCGCCAGCAGCCAAGAATACAGGGGGTACACCTACAATGAGCAGTTCTTC.

The chain uses TRBV5-1 and TRBJ2-5, with 8 nucleotides matching TRBD1. CDR1 is SGHRS, CDR2 YFSETQ, per germline. J was trimmed by 1 base and V by 4 bases; bases with no gene match: 3. The length of the CDR3 is 14 residues. In nucleotides, the CDR3 is TGCGCCAGCAGCATGGACAGGGTCCAAGAGACCCAGTACTTC. Protein sequence: CASSMDRVQETQYF. The full variable domain, with the rest looked up from reference TRBV5-1 and TRBJ2-5, is KAGVTQTPRYLIKTRGQQVTLSCSPISGHRSVSWYQQTPGQGLQFLFEYFSETQRNKGNFPGRFSGRQFSNSRSEMNVSTLELGDSALYLCASSMDRVQETQYFGPGTRLLVL.

As to this clone: The sample has other DNA sequences that encode this CDR3 too. CDR3 amino acids: CASSRDTEAFF. CDR3 sequence (DNA): TGTGCCAGCAGCCGAGACACTGAAGCTTTCTTT. This chain joins TRBV12-3 or TRBV12-4 and TRBJ1-1; D unclear. The ends were cut back, 6 bases at V and 3 bases at J, with 5 bases in the middle. The length of the CDR3 is 11 residues.

The chain employs TRBV28 and TRBJ1-1; perhaps TRBD1 as D (6 bases). The CDR3 totals 14 residues. Germline CDR1 is MDHEN and CDR2 is SYDVKM. Trimming shortened V by 6 bases and J by 1 base, and 12 bases separated the two germline ends. The DNA of the CDR3 is TGTGCCAGCAGGGCCGGGACATCGAACACTGAAGCTTTCTTT. It is translated as CASRAGTSNTEAFF.

The chain uses TRBV6-5 and TRBJ2-7; TRBD1 matches at 10 bases. Germline lookup yields CDR1 MNHEY and CDR2 SVGAGI. This CDR3 comprises 15 residues. V dropped 6 bases and J dropped 2; count of bases not matched to a gene: 7. CDR3 coding DNA: TGTGCCAGCAGAGCCGGGACAGGGGTACCCTACGAGCAGTACTTC. Protein product: CASRAGTGVPYEQYF.

This CDR3 is CASSVWGEKLFF. CDR3 bases: TGCGCCAGCAGTGTTTGGGGTGAAAAACTGTTTTTT. The chain joins TRBV10-2 to TRBJ1-4; no firm D call. Trimming took 4 bases from V and 7 from J, leaving 7 bases between them. Germline CDR1 is WSHSY and CDR2 is SAAADI. This CDR3 has 12 residues.

This chain uses TRBV14 with TRBJ2-7; D remains unclear. The CDR3 has 15 residues. Deletions cut 0 bases from V and 2 bases from J, with 11 bases between. CDR1 is SGHDN, CDR2 FVKESK, per germline. CDR3 sequence reads: CASSQDEAGTYEQYF. In DNA form, the CDR3 reads TGTGCCAGCAGCCAAGATGAAGCAGGCACCTACGAGCAGTACTTC. The complete variable domain, with remaining parts taken from reference TRBV14 and TRBJ2-7, reads EAGVTQFPSHSVIEKGQTVTLRCDPISGHDNLYWYRRVMGKEIKFLLHFVKESKQDESGMPNNRFLAERTGGTYSTLKVQPAELEDSGVYFCASSQDEAGTYEQYFGPGTRLTVT.

The DNA for the CDR3 is TGTGCCATCAGCGACAGAAAGAACACTGAAGCTTTCTTT. As protein: CAISDRKNTEAFF. The chain links TRBV10-3 to TRBJ1-1, with D possibly TRBD1 on 5 matching bases. Trimming took 6 bases from V and 1 from J, leaving 9 bases between them. CDR1 and CDR2 (germline): ENHRY, SYGVKD. CDR3 length equals 13 residues.

CDR3 loop: CAWIRDRVNTEAFF. CDR3 DNA sequence: TGTGCCTGGATTAGAGACAGGGTTAATACTGAAGCTTTCTTT. This rearrangement joins TRBV30 to TRBJ1-1; the match to TRBD1 covers 7 bases. CDR1 is GTSNPN, CDR2 SVGIG, per germline (reference sequence). V shed 4 bases, J shed 5 bases, and the junction held 10 bases outside the gene matches. There are 14 residues in the CDR3.

About this clone: One end of the junction fails to match germline, which may point to a read error. The chain joins TRBV12-3 or TRBV12-4 to TRBJ2-7, with D unclear. CDR3 length: 13 amino acids. The DNA for the CDR3 is TGTGCCAGCAGTTTTAGCTACTCCTCCGAGCAGTACTTC. As protein: CASSFSYSSEQYF.

This clone was observed a few times. The V call is TRBV3-1 (or the pseudogene TRBV3-2), the J call TRBJ1-5; 7 nucleotides agree with TRBD1. The CDR3 covers 16 residues. V lost 4 bases to trimming and J lost 1 base; unmatched junction nucleotides: 7. The germline gives CDR1 LGHDT, CDR2 YNNKEL (reference sequence). The CDR3 protein is CASSLSGGPSNQPQHF. The CDR3 DNA reads as TGTGCCAGCAGCCTTTCAGGGGGACCAAGCAATCAGCCCCAGCATTTT.

The chain is built from TRBV19 and TRBJ1-2, with 9 bases fitting TRBD1. Germline values: CDR1 LNHDA, CDR2 SQIVND (reference sequence). This CDR3 spans 17 amino acids. J lost 0 bases, V lost 5 bases, and 10 bases had no gene match. CDR3 in amino acids: CASSLRTGDLANYGYTF. CDR3 DNA: TGTGCCAGTAGTCTTCGGACAGGGGACTTAGCTAACTATGGCTACACCTTC. Based on the CDR3 plus reference TRBV19 and TRBJ1-2, the full variable domain is DGGITQSPKYLFRKEGQNVTLSCEQNLNHDAMYWYRQDPGQGLRLIYYSQIVNDFQKGDIAEGYSVSREKKESFPLTVTSAQKNPTAFYLCASSLRTGDLANYGYTFGSGTRLTVV.

The chain links TRBV3-1 (or the pseudogene TRBV3-2) to TRBJ1-2; D is unresolved. Germline loops: CDR1 LGHDT, CDR2 YNNKEL (reference sequence). The CDR3 loop spans 15 amino acids. Between the trimmed V and J ends, which lost 4 bases and 8 bases, there was a span of 20 bases. CDR3 in amino acids: CASSLAGPSGTGYTF. The CDR3 coding sequence is TGTGCCAGCAGCCTCGCGGGTCCGAGCGGTACGGGCTACACCTTC.

The rearrangement joins TRBV5-1 to TRBJ2-1, with 9 bases that match TRBD2. Germline trimming cut 1 base from V and 2 bases from J; bases unmatched to any gene: 4. CDR1 is SGHRS, CDR2 YFSETQ, per germline. This CDR3 is 16 amino acids long. This chain's CDR3 is CASSLNPSGAYNEQFF. DNA for the CDR3: TGCGCCAGCAGCTTGAACCCTAGCGGGGCCTACAATGAGCAGTTCTTC. Filled out from reference TRBV5-1 and TRBJ2-1, the complete variable domain reads KAGVTQTPRYLIKTRGQQVTLSCSPISGHRSVSWYQQTPGQGLQFLFEYFSETQRNKGNFPGRFSGRQFSNSRSEMNVSTLELGDSALYLCASSLNPSGAYNEQFFGPGTRLTVL.

The J gene is TRBJ2-5, the V gene TRBV7-9; 9 bases are a match to TRBD2. Trimming removed 5 bases from V and 1 base from J; junction bases left unmatched: 14. Per germline, CDR1 SEHNR and CDR2 FQNEAQ (reference sequence). The CDR3 sequence is 18 residues long. CDR3 sequence: CASSPTGTSRFLQETQYF. The CDR3 coding sequence is TGTGCCAGCAGCCCGACCGGGACTAGCCGTTTCCTCCAAGAGACCCAGTACTTC.

The chain carries TRBV6-2 or TRBV6-3 and TRBJ1-4, with a possible D match to TRBD1 (5 bases). Trimming took 2 bases from V and 2 from J, leaving 15 bases between them. Germline CDR1 is MNHEY and CDR2 is SVGEGT. This CDR3 has 17 residues. Written as DNA, the CDR3 is TGTGCCAGCAGTTACGGGGCAGGGAGGCGCACTAATGAAAAACTGTTTTTT. Protein: CASSYGAGRRTNEKLFF.

The V gene is TRBV11-3, the J gene TRBJ2-2; 8 nucleotides agree with TRBD2. Looked up from germline, CDR1 is SGHNT and CDR2 is YENEEA. V was clipped by 4 bases and J by 7 bases; unmatched bases: 8. CDR3 length: 15 amino acids. As DNA, the CDR3 is TGTGCCAGCAGCTCCCAGGGCGGGGGGCACGGGGAGCTGTTTTTT. Its translation: CASSSQGGGHGELFF.

J is TRBJ2-1 and V is TRBV29-1; D unresolved. V dropped 0 bases and J dropped 10 bases, with 10 bases sitting between them. The CDR3 loop spans 12 amino acids. Germline CDR1 and CDR2: SQVTM and ANQGSEA. This CDR3 is CSVEDLGREQFF. In DNA form, the CDR3 reads TGCAGCGTTGAAGATCTGGGTCGAGAGCAGTTCTTC.

This chain uses TRBV18 with TRBJ2-1; maybe TRBD2 (6 bases). The CDR3 length is 15 residues. V lost 4 bases, J lost 3 bases, and 13 bases lay in between. CDR1 KGHSH and CDR2 LQKENI come from the germline V gene. The CDR3 nucleotides read TGTGCCAGCTCACTACTCGGCGGGGACTACAATGAGCAGTTCTTC. Its protein product is CASSLLGGDYNEQFF.

This clone has just one count. One end of the junction does not line up with germline, which may come from a read error. The J gene is TRBJ2-1, the V gene TRBV6-1; D could derive from TRBD1 or TRBD2 (6 bases each). Germline CDR1 and CDR2: MNHNS and SASEGT. The CDR3 totals 11 residues. The CDR3 reads CASSEGGGGIF. The DNA of the CDR3 is TGTGCCAGCAGTGAGGGGGGCGGTGGGATCTTC.

This chain connects TRBV3-1 (or the pseudogene TRBV3-2) to TRBJ1-4; 7 bases match TRBD1. The ends lost 5 bases at V and 7 bases at J; junction bases unmatched: 1. This CDR3 has 12 amino acids. Per the germline V gene, CDR1 is LGHDT and CDR2 is YNNKEL (reference sequence). CDR3: CASSWDSEKLFF. The CDR3 DNA reads as TGTGCCAGCAGCTGGGACAGTGAAAAACTGTTTTTT.

V gene TRBV10-3 combines with J gene TRBJ1-6, with D perhaps matching TRBD1 (6 bases). This CDR3 contains 12 residues. Germline CDR1 reads ENHRY; CDR2 reads SYGVKD. The V and J ends lost 6 bases and 7 bases respectively, with 7 bases between them. CDR3 sequence reads: CAISQGNSPLHF. DNA for the CDR3: TGTGCCATCAGCCAGGGGAATTCACCCCTCCACTTT.

This clone was seen a few times. This CDR3 is CASSPSTGGLTGELFF. Here the CDR3 DNA reads TGTGCCAGCAGCCCGTCTACAGGGGGCCTCACCGGGGAGCTGTTTTTT. The chain combines TRBV9 with TRBJ2-2, with 9 bases fitting TRBD1. The V and J ends lost 4 bases and 4 bases, in that order; junction bases with no gene match: 8. The CDR3 has 16 residues. The V gene's germline CDR1 is SGDLS and CDR2 YYNGEE.

The chain carries TRBV7-3 and TRBJ2-1; 14 bases match TRBD2. The trim removed 5 bases at V and 2 bases at J, leaving 11 bases unmatched. Germline V gene sequence: CDR1 SGHTA, CDR2 FQGTGA. This CDR3 spans 19 amino acids. The CDR3 sequence: CASSPTGLAGGFAYNEQFF. The CDR3 region has the DNA TGTGCCAGCAGCCCCACCGGACTAGCGGGGGGTTTTGCCTACAATGAGCAGTTCTTC.

J is TRBJ1-1 and V is TRBV5-1; D is possibly TRBD1 (6 bases). The CDR3 length is 14 residues. V was trimmed by 4 bases and J by 1 base, leaving 11 bases between them. Germline V gene lookup returns CDR1 SGHRS and CDR2 YFSETQ. CDR3 nucleotides: TGCGCCAGCAGCCCCCAGGGACAGAACACTGAAGCTTTCTTT. Protein product: CASSPQGQNTEAFF.

This clone has only one observation. V is TRBV7-8 and J is TRBJ2-3, with TRBD2 matching over 9 bases. With 1 base clipped from V and 2 bases from J, the junction kept 16 bases outside the gene matches. The CDR3 consists of 20 residues. Germline V gene sequence: CDR1 SGHVS, CDR2 FQNEAQ. The CDR3 bases are TGTGCCAGCAGCTTAGAGGTAGCGGGAGTGGACTACTCTAACACAGATACGCAGTATTTT. Its protein product is CASSLEVAGVDYSNTDTQYF.

To note about this clone: A read error may account for a junction end that differs from germline. The gene calls are TRBV30 and TRBJ1-2; TRBD1 might be the D (6 bases). This CDR3 comprises 13 residues. Germline V gives CDR1 GTSNPN, CDR2 SVGIG (reference sequence). The CDR3 bases are TGTGCCTGGAATCCGACAGGCGTCACCTCAAGGCACTTC. Protein: CAWNPTGVTSRHF.

The rearrangement uses TRBV2 and TRBJ2-3; D not resolved. Germline loops: CDR1 SNHLY, CDR2 FYNNEI. The CDR3 extends over 14 amino acids. Trimming took 4 bases from V and 2 from J, leaving 10 bases between them. The CDR3 DNA follows: TGTGCCAGCAGTGTTGGTGATTACACAGATACGCAGTATTTT. It translates to CASSVGDYTDTQYF.